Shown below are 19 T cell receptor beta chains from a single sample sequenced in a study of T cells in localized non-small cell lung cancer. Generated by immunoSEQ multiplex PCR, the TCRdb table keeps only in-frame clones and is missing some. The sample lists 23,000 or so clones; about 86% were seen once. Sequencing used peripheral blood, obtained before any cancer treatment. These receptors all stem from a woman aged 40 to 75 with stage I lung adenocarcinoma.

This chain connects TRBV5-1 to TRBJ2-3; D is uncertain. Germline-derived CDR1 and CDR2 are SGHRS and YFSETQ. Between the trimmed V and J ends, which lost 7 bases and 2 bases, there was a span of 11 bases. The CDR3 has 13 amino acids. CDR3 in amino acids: CASQIGNTDTQYF. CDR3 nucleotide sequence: TGCGCCAGCCAGATAGGAAACACAGATACGCAGTATTTT.

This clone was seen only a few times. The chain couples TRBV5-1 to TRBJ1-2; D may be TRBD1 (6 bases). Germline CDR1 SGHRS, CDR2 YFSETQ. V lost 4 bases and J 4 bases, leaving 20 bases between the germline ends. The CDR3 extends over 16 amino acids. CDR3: CASSGHREGISYGYTF. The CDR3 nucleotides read TGCGCCAGCAGCGGACACAGGGAGGGAATTAGCTATGGCTACACCTTC.

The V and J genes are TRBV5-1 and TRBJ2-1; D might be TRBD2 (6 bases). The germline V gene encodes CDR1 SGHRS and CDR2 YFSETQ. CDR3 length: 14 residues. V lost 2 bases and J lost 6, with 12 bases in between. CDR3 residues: CASSFLTSFNEQFF. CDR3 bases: TGCGCCAGCAGCTTCCTGACTAGTTTCAATGAGCAGTTCTTC.

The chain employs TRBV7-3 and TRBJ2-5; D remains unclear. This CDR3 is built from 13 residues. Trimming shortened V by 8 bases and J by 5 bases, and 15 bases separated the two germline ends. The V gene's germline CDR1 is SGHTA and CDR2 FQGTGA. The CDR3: CASSRSLSETQYF. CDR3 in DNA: TGTGCCAGCTCCCGGAGCCTTTCCGAGACCCAGTACTTC.

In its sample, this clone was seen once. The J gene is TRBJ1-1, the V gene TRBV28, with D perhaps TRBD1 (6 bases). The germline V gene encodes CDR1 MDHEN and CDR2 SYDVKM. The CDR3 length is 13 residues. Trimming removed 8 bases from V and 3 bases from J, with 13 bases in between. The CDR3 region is CASAGAGDTEAFF. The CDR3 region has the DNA TGTGCCAGCGCGGGGGCAGGGGACACTGAAGCTTTCTTT.

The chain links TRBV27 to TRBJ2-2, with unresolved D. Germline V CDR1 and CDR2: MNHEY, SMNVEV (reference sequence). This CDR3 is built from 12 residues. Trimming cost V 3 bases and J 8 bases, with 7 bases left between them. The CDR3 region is CASSFPAGELFF. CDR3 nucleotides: TGTGCCAGCAGTTTTCCGGCAGGGGAGCTGTTTTTT.

The chain's CDR3 is CASSYSTTGAGGYTF. The CDR3 DNA sequence: TGTGCCAGCAGTTACTCGACGACCGGGGCAGGGGGCTACACCTTC. The gene calls are TRBV6-5 and TRBJ1-2; maybe TRBD1 (5 bases). The ends were cut back, 0 bases at V and 8 bases at J, with 16 bases in the middle. The CDR3 extends over 15 amino acids. In germline, CDR1 is MNHEY, CDR2 SVGAGI.

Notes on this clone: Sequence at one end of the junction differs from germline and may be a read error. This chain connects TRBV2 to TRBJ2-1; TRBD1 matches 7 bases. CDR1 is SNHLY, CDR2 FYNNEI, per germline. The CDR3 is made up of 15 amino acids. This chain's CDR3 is CASREGQAIFDEQFF. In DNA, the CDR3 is TGTGCCAGCAGAGAAGGACAGGCGATTTTCGATGAGCAGTTCTTC. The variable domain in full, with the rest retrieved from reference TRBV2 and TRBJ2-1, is EPEVTQTPSHQVTQMGQEVILRCVPISNHLYFYWYRQILGQKVEFLVSFYNNEISEKSEIFDDQFSVERPDGSNFTLKIRSTKLEDSAMYFCASREGQAIFDEQFFGPGTRLTVL.

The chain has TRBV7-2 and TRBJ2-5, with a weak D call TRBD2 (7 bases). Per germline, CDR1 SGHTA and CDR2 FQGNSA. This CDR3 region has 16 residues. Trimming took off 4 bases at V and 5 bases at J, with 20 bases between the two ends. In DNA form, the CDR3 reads TGTGCCAGCAGCTCGCAGGCGGGGGCGGGGAGGGAGACCCAGTACTTC. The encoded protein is CASSSQAGAGRETQYF.

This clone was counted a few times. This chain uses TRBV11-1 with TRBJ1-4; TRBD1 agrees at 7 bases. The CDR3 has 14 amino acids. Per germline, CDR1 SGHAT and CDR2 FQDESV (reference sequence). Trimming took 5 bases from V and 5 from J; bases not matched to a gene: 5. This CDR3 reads CASSPRDRNEKLFF. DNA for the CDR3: TGTGCCAGCAGCCCTCGGGACAGAAATGAAAAACTGTTTTTT. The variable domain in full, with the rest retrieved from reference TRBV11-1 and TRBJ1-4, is EAEVAQSPRYKITEKSQAVAFWCDPISGHATLYWYRQILGQGPELLVQFQDESVVDDSQLPKDRFSAERLKGVDSTLKIQPAELGDSAMYLCASSPRDRNEKLFFGSGTQLSVL.

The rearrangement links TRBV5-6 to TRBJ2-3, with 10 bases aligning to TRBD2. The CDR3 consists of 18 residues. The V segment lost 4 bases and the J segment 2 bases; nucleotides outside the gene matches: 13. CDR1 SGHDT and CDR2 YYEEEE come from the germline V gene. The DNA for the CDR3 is TGTGCCAGCAGCATTTTTGGCCGGACTAGCGGAGACACAGATACGCAGTATTTT. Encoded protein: CASSIFGRTSGDTDTQYF.

CDR3 DNA sequence: TGTGCCAGTACTGATTGGGGGTCCGAGGAGCAGTACTTC. It is translated as CASTDWGSEEQYF. The rearrangement links TRBV19 to TRBJ2-7; D possibly uses TRBD1 or TRBD2 (5 bases each). CDR1 and CDR2 (germline): LNHDA, SQIVND (reference sequence). This CDR3 spans 13 amino acids. V gave up 7 bases and J gave up 7 bases, with 17 bases separating them.

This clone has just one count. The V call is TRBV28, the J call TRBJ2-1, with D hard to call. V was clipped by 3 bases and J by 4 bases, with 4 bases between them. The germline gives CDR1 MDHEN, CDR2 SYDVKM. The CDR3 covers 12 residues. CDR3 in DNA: TGTGCCAGCAGTTTGCAGTACAATGAGCAGTTCTTC. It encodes CASSLQYNEQFF.

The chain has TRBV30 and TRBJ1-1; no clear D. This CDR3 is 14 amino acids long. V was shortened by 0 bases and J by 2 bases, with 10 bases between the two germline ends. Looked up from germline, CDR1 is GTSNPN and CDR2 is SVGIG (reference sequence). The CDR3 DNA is TGTGCCTGGAGTGTTAGTCAGTTAAACACTGAAGCTTTCTTT. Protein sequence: CAWSVSQLNTEAFF. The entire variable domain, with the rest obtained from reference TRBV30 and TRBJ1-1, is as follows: SQTIHQWPATLVQPVGSPLSLECTVEGTSNPNLYWYRQAAGRGLQLLFYSVGIGQISSEVPQNLSASRPQDRQFILSSKKLLLSDSGFYLCAWSVSQLNTEAFFGQGTRLTVV.

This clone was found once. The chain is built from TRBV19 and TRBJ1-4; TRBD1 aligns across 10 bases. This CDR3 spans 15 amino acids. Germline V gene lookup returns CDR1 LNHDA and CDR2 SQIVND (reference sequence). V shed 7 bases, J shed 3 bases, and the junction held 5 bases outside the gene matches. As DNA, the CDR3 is TGTGCCAGTACCGACAGGGGGCAGGCTAATGAAAAACTGTTTTTT. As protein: CASTDRGQANEKLFF. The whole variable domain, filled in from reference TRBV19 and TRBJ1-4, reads DGGITQSPKYLFRKEGQNVTLSCEQNLNHDAMYWYRQDPGQGLRLIYYSQIVNDFQKGDIAEGYSVSREKKESFPLTVTSAQKNPTAFYLCASTDRGQANEKLFFGSGTQLSVL.

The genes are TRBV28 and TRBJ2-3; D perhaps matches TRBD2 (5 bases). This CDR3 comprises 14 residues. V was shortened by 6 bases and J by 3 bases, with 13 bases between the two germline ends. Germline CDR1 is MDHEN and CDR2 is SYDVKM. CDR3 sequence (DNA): TGTGCCAGCAGACCCGGACCGGGAACAGATACGCAGTATTTT. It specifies CASRPGPGTDTQYF.

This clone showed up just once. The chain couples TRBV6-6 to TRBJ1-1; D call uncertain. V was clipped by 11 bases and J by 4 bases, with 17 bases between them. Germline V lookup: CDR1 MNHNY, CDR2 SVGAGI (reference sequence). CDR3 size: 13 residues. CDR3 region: CAGRSGIGTEAFF. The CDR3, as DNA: TGTGCCGGGCGGTCGGGGATAGGCACTGAAGCTTTCTTT.

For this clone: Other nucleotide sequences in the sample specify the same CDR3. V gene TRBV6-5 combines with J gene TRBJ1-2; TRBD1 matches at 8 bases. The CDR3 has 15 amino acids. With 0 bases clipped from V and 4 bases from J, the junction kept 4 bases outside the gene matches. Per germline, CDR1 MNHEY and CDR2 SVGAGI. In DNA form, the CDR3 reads TGTGCCAGCAGTTACTCGTCAGGGGGCTTCTATGGCTACACCTTC. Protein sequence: CASSYSSGGFYGYTF.

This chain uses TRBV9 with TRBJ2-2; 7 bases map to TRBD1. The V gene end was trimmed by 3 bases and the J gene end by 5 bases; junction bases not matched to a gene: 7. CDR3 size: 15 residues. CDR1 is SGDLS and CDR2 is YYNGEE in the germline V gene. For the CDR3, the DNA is TGTGCCAGCAGCGCCCGGGACAGTTTAACCGGGGAGCTGTTTTTT. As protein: CASSARDSLTGELFF.